Listed below are T cell receptor beta chains from one sample, sequenced in a study of T cell changes during pregnancy in multiple sclerosis. Generated by immunoSEQ multiplex PCR, the TCRdb table keeps only in-frame clones and is missing some. In the table there are about 44,000 clones, roughly 92% of which are singletons. The sequenced sample was CD4+ T cells from peripheral blood mononuclear cells, obtained in the first trimester of pregnancy. The origin of the receptors is a female donor with multiple sclerosis, enrolled in a pregnancy study. Each CDR3 is given with its conserved first and last residue. The D gene is left open where the match is weak. Only some rows state a clone size, as once, few, many or a class for expanded clones.

d_gene: TRBD2; j_gene: TRBJ2-7; v_gene: TRBV7-8; abundance: .; CDR3aa: CASSLARPSGPDLESYEQYF; CDR3nt: TGTGCCAGCAGCTTAGCGCGTCCTAGCGGCCCAGACCTGGAGTCCTACGAGCAGTACTTC
d_gene: TRBD2; j_gene: TRBJ2-6; v_gene: TRBV5-1; abundance: .; CDR3aa: CASSHKTSGSGANVLTF; CDR3nt: TGCGCCAGCAGCCATAAGACTAGCGGCTCTGGGGCCAACGTCCTGACTTTC
d_gene: TRBD2; j_gene: TRBJ2-5; v_gene: TRBV7-7; abundance: .; CDR3aa: CASSPGTSGGTQYF; CDR3nt: TGTGCTAGCAGCCCCGGGACTAGCGGGGGGACCCAGTACTTC
d_gene: .; j_gene: TRBJ2-7; v_gene: TRBV4-1; abundance: .; CDR3aa: CASSQVANSAGEQYF; CDR3nt: TGCGCCAGCAGCCAAGTTGCTAACTCGGCGGGGGAGCAGTACTTC
d_gene: TRBD2; j_gene: TRBJ2-3; v_gene: TRBV5-6; abundance: .; CDR3aa: CASSALRLAGATDTQYF; CDR3nt: TGTGCCAGCAGCGCGCTGAGACTAGCGGGGGCCACAGATACGCAGTATTTT
d_gene: .; j_gene: TRBJ2-1; v_gene: TRBV29-1; abundance: .; CDR3aa: CSVELGLHNEQFF; CDR3nt: TGCAGCGTTGAGCTTGGACTACACAATGAGCAGTTCTTC
d_gene: TRBD1; j_gene: TRBJ2-5; v_gene: TRBV18; abundance: .; CDR3aa: CASSPTGLETQYF; CDR3nt: TGTGCCAGCTCACCGACAGGGTTGGAGACCCAGTACTTC
d_gene: TRBD2; j_gene: TRBJ2-7; v_gene: TRBV7-8; abundance: few; CDR3aa: CASSSTSGRAYEQYF; CDR3nt: TGTGCCAGCAGCTCCACTAGCGGGAGGGCCTACGAGCAGTACTTC
d_gene: TRBD2; j_gene: TRBJ2-3; v_gene: TRBV6-5; abundance: .; CDR3aa: CASRGGSTDTQYF; CDR3nt: TGTGCCTCTCGCGGGGGGAGCACAGATACGCAGTATTTT
d_gene: .; j_gene: TRBJ2-2; v_gene: TRBV6-6; abundance: .; CDR3aa: CASSYLNTGELFF; CDR3nt: TGTGCCAGCAGTTACCTGAACACCGGGGAGCTGTTTTTT
d_gene: TRBD1; j_gene: TRBJ1-5; v_gene: TRBV27; abundance: once; CDR3aa: CASSRQRDRYNQPQHF; CDR3nt: TGTGCCAGCAGTAGGCAAAGGGACAGGTACAATCAGCCCCAGCATTTT
d_gene: TRBD2; j_gene: TRBJ2-2; v_gene: TRBV11-3; abundance: .; CDR3aa: CASSLPRLARTGELFF; CDR3nt: TGTGCCAGCAGCCTGCCTAGACTAGCGCGCACCGGGGAGCTGTTTTTT
d_gene: TRBD1; j_gene: TRBJ1-4; v_gene: TRBV5-1; abundance: .; CDR3aa: CASSLVAGGGEKLFF; CDR3nt: TGCGCCAGCAGCTTGGTCGCAGGGGGTGGGGAAAAACTGTTTTTT
d_gene: TRBD1; j_gene: TRBJ2-5; v_gene: TRBV5-1; abundance: .; CDR3aa: CASSRTGVIGETQYF; CDR3nt: TGCGCCAGCAGCCGCACAGGGGTAATTGGGGAGACCCAGTACTTC
d_gene: TRBD2; j_gene: TRBJ2-7; v_gene: TRBV29-1; abundance: .; CDR3aa: CSVDASGGSSYEQYF; CDR3nt: TGCAGCGTTGATGCTAGCGGAGGGAGCTCCTACGAGCAGTACTTC
d_gene: TRBD2; j_gene: TRBJ2-7; v_gene: TRBV28; abundance: .; CDR3aa: CASSVRLAGGREQYF; CDR3nt: TGTGCCAGCAGCGTACGACTAGCGGGAGGGAGGGAGCAGTACTTC
d_gene: TRBD1; j_gene: TRBJ1-5; v_gene: TRBV18; abundance: few; CDR3aa: CASSRQGANQPQHF; CDR3nt: TGTGCCAGCTCACGGCAGGGGGCGAATCAGCCCCAGCATTTT
d_gene: .; j_gene: TRBJ2-1; v_gene: TRBV11-2; abundance: .; CDR3aa: CASSLIRASGEQFF; CDR3nt: TGTGCCAGCAGCTTAATAAGGGCAAGCGGTGAGCAGTTCTTC
d_gene: .; j_gene: TRBJ2-3; v_gene: TRBV7-8; abundance: .; CDR3aa: CASSLQTPVFTDTQYF; CDR3nt: TGTGCCAGCAGCTTACAGACACCCGTCTTCACAGATACGCAGTATTTT
d_gene: TRBD1; j_gene: TRBJ2-3; v_gene: TRBV4-3; abundance: .; CDR3aa: CASSQGRGRTDTQYF; CDR3nt: TGCGCCAGCAGCCAAGGCAGGGGGCGCACAGATACGCAGTATTTT
d_gene: .; j_gene: TRBJ2-7; v_gene: TRBV5-4; abundance: .; CDR3aa: CASSLELGSYEQYF; CDR3nt: TGTGCCAGCAGCTTGGAGCTCGGGTCCTACGAGCAGTACTTC
d_gene: TRBD2; j_gene: TRBJ2-5; v_gene: TRBV6-5; abundance: .; CDR3aa: CASSYSAGLAETQYF; CDR3nt: TGTGCCAGCAGTTACTCGGCCGGACTAGCGGAGACCCAGTACTTC
d_gene: .; j_gene: TRBJ2-1; v_gene: TRBV19; abundance: .; CDR3aa: CASSAGWTEYNEQFF; CDR3nt: TGTGCCAGTAGTGCGGGTTGGACAGAATACAATGAGCAGTTCTTC
d_gene: TRBD2; j_gene: TRBJ2-3; v_gene: TRBV7-2; abundance: .; CDR3aa: CASSLSGRPTDTQYF; CDR3nt: TGTGCCAGCAGCTTGAGCGGGAGGCCCACAGATACGCAGTATTTT
d_gene: .; j_gene: TRBJ2-3; v_gene: TRBV4-1; abundance: .; CDR3aa: CASSQDEAAGTDTQYF; CDR3nt: TGCGCCAGCAGCCAAGATGAAGCGGCGGGGACAGATACGCAGTATTTT
d_gene: .; j_gene: TRBJ2-1; v_gene: TRBV5-1; abundance: .; CDR3aa: CASSLVETYNEQFF; CDR3nt: TGCGCCAGCAGCTTGGTAGAGACCTACAATGAGCAGTTCTTC
d_gene: .; j_gene: TRBJ1-2; v_gene: TRBV29-1; abundance: .; CDR3aa: CSVERANYGYTF; CDR3nt: TGCAGCGTTGAGAGAGCTAACTATGGCTACACCTTC
d_gene: TRBD1; j_gene: TRBJ1-5; v_gene: TRBV18; abundance: .; CDR3aa: CASSPSLTGSNQPQHF; CDR3nt: TGTGCCAGCTCACCGTCGCTGACAGGGAGCAATCAGCCCCAGCATTTT
d_gene: .; j_gene: TRBJ1-5; v_gene: TRBV15; abundance: once; CDR3aa: CATSSTRVGQPQHF; CDR3nt: TGTGCCACCAGCAGTACCAGGGTGGGTCAGCCCCAGCATTTT
d_gene: TRBD2; j_gene: TRBJ2-1; v_gene: TRBV6-1; abundance: .; CDR3aa: CASIPSGRGYIEQFF; CDR3nt: TGTGCCAGCATCCCTAGCGGGAGAGGTTACATTGAGCAGTTCTTC
d_gene: TRBD1; j_gene: TRBJ2-7; v_gene: TRBV10-3; abundance: .; CDR3aa: CAISEAGQGEQYF; CDR3nt: TGTGCCATCAGTGAGGCAGGACAGGGTGAGCAGTACTTC
d_gene: TRBD2; j_gene: TRBJ2-3; v_gene: TRBV7-8; abundance: .; CDR3aa: CASSFFVTGGPVADTQYF; CDR3nt: TGTGCCAGCAGCTTTTTTGTGACGGGAGGGCCTGTGGCAGATACGCAGTATTTT
d_gene: .; j_gene: TRBJ2-2; v_gene: TRBV7-2; abundance: .; CDR3aa: CASGRRTGELFF; CDR3nt: TGTGCCAGCGGTCGGAGGACCGGGGAGCTGTTTTTT
d_gene: .; j_gene: TRBJ1-3; v_gene: TRBV2; abundance: .; CDR3aa: CASSSQDTIYF; CDR3nt: TGTGCCAGCAGTTCCCAGGACACCATATATTTT
d_gene: .; j_gene: TRBJ2-1; v_gene: TRBV4-2; abundance: once; CDR3aa: CASSHPSLLSYNEQFF; CDR3nt: TGTGCCAGCAGCCACCCCTCCCTCCTCTCCTACAATGAGCAGTTCTTC
d_gene: .; j_gene: TRBJ2-7; v_gene: TRBV4-1; abundance: .; CDR3aa: CASSLERQFPYEQYF; CDR3nt: TGCGCCAGCAGCCTCGAAAGACAGTTCCCCTACGAGCAGTACTTC
d_gene: .; j_gene: TRBJ2-1; v_gene: TRBV2; abundance: .; CDR3aa: CASRKDLKTYNEQFF; CDR3nt: TGTGCCAGCAGAAAAGACTTAAAAACCTACAATGAGCAGTTCTTC
d_gene: .; j_gene: TRBJ2-3; v_gene: TRBV28; abundance: .; CDR3aa: CASSFAGSGTDTQYF; CDR3nt: TGTGCCAGCAGTTTCGCCGGGAGTGGCACAGATACGCAGTATTTT
d_gene: TRBD2; j_gene: TRBJ2-1; v_gene: TRBV19; abundance: .; CDR3aa: CASSLRTSSHIEQFF; CDR3nt: TGTGCCAGTAGTCTGCGGACTAGTTCCCATATCGAGCAGTTCTTC
d_gene: TRBD2; j_gene: TRBJ2-7; v_gene: TRBV28; abundance: .; CDR3aa: CASTKIKSGLAVYEQYF; CDR3nt: TGTGCCAGCACCAAAATCAAGAGCGGGCTAGCGGTCTACGAGCAGTACTTC
d_gene: .; j_gene: TRBJ2-1; v_gene: TRBV16; abundance: .; CDR3aa: CASSQTVGGRGKQFF; CDR3nt: TGTGCCAGCAGCCAAACAGTTGGCGGCAGGGGTAAGCAGTTCTTC
d_gene: TRBD1; j_gene: TRBJ1-2; v_gene: TRBV9; abundance: .; CDR3aa: CASSLQINIPGTGGSGYTF; CDR3nt: TGTGCCAGCAGCCTCCAAATAAACATCCCCGGGACAGGGGGCTCTGGCTACACCTTC